This TCR beta chain was documented in a study of immune evolution from preneoplasia to lung adenocarcinoma (dated by TCRdb to the early 2020s). Regarding the research as a whole: The study used immune gene expression, TCR sequencing and multiplex immunofluorescence to profile the immune contexture of lung adenocarcinoma precursors and invasive adenocarcinoma. Resected precursor lesions (AAH, AIS, MIA) and invasive adenocarcinomas were compared against paired morphologically normal lung tissue. Sample size was determined by specimen availability and not by a prior power calculation. The immune data were combined with whole exome sequencing and methylation data from the same cohort of nodules. The overall cohort comprised 40 to 55 patients with pulmonary nodules who underwent surgical resection. A total of fewer than 60 patients contributed TCR sequencing data. It was reported in the study that roughly 100 samples were used for TCR sequencing. POLYSOLVER was used to infer Class I HLA alleles from exome data, and LOHHLA was used to detect allele-specific HLA loss.

Via the germline V gene, CDR1 is SGHRS and CDR2 YFSETQ. The germline V end is reduced by 8 bases and the J end by 8 bases; junction bases left unmatched: 7. The CDR3 sequence holds 14 residues, the cysteine and phenylalanine included. Only CDR3 DNA is held: 42 bases, read in frame from base 1. TCR beta CDR3 regions were sequenced from DNA using the immunoSEQ hsTCRbeta Kit. The source study handled its data this way. The ImmunoSEQ Analyzer was used to analyse the TCR sequencing data. T cell clonality was defined as 1 minus Pielou's evenness, calculated on productive rearrangements. The inverse Simpson index, applied to productive templates, was used to measure T cell diversity. T cell density was expressed as TCR beta template counts normalized to usable DNA, with usable DNA estimated by amplifying and sequencing housekeeping genes. Two-sided Kruskal-Wallis tests were used to compare TCR metrics across histologic stages. TCRdb carries this immuneACCESS record with in-frame sequences only. Its versions omit some clonotypes, under half of them owing to an unresolved V gene in the studies checked, with the rest unexplained. That table furnishes V, J and clone size, whereas the DNA furnished D and trimming. This sample is represented by 4,500 or so clones; roughly 81% of them were singletons. Clones ranked in the top ten supply roughly 10% of the sample.

The investigation overall reported the following: The findings reflected association rather than direct causation, and larger cohorts with long-term follow-up and longitudinal biopsies were considered necessary. The highest clonality was observed in normal lung, whereas higher T cell density and diversity but lower clonality appeared to be present in later-stage lesions. Normal lung had the highest top T cell clone frequencies, and these frequencies appeared to fall progressively from AAH through AIS, MIA and invasive adenocarcinoma. All patients were from Japan and China, so applicability to Western populations was uncertain.

Between about 2013 and 2017, the patients underwent resection in either Japan or China. Two lung cancer pathologists independently reviewed H&E slides to confirm the histologic diagnosis of every case. DNA was isolated from FFPE tissue using the AllPrep DNA/RNA FFPE Kit. For this clone: Its target antigen remains unknown. Base quality data are lacking; no much larger clone is found one base away.

This TCR was recovered from a donor older than 65 with lung adenocarcinoma. Recombination joined TRBV5-1 with TRBJ2-1; TRBD2 agrees with 13 junctional bases. The sequenced sample consisted of FFPE adjacent normal lung tissue. The nucleotides read TGCGCCAGTCAACTAGCGGGAGGGCCCGATGAGCAGTTCTTC. This gives the protein CASQLAGGPDEQFF.